This T cell receptor beta chain was sequenced for a study of early T cells in non-severe SARS-CoV-2 infection. Study in general: Chains were unpaired, as sequencing was done on bulk RNA from unsorted whole blood.

Study-level results: VDJdb matching favored anti-spike CD8 responses, missing private and CD4 specificities.

This clonotype has more than one count but fewer than ten. Antigen unknown. Attachment of unique molecular identifiers to individual cDNA molecules was performed. TCRdb analysed the 5' RACE reads with MiXCR anew, one entry per CDR3 protein. The sample lists roughly 86,000 distinct CDR3 sequences, around 5.6% seen once, with about 7.8% in the top ten. Germline V gene data show CDR1 as KGHSH and CDR2 as LQKENI. The CDR3 has 14 amino acids. V was clipped by 5 bases and J by 6 bases; unmatched bases: 5. The chain carries TRBV18 and TRBJ2-1; 9 nucleotides line up with TRBD1. Sequenced: whole blood. This receptor was taken from an adult who was a healthcare worker with PCR-confirmed SARS-CoV-2 infection or an uninfected control (not recorded which). The CDR3 spells CASSMGQGRNEQFF. DNA for the CDR3: TGTGCCAGCTCAATGGGACAGGGTCGCAATGAGCAGTTCTTC.